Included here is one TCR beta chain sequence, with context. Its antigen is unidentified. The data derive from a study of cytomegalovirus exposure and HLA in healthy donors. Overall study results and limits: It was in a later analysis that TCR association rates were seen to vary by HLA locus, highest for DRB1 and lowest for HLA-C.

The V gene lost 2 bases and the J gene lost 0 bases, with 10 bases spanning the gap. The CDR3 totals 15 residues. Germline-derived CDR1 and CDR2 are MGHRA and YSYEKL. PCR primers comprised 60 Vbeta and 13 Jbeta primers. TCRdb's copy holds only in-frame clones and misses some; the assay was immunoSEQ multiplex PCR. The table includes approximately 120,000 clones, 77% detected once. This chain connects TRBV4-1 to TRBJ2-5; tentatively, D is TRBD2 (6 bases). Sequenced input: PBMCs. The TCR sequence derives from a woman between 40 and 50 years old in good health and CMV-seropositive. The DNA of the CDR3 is TGCGCCAGCAGCCAATGGGACTCGTACCAAGAGACCCAGTACTTC. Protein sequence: CASSQWDSYQETQYF.